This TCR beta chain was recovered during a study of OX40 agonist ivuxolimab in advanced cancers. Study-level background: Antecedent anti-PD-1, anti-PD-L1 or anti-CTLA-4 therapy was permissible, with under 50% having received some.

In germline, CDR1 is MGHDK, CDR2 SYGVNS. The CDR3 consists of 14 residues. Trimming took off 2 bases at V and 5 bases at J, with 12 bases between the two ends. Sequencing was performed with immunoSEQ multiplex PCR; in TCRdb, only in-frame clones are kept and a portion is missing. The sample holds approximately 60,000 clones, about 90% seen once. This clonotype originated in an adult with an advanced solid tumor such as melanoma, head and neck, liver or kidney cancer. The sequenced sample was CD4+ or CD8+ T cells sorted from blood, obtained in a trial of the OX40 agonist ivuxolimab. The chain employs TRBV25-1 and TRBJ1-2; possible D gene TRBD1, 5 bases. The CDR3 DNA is TGTGCCAGCAGTGAAACGGCTGGGGCATATGGCTACACCTTC. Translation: CASSETAGAYGYTF.